The T cell receptor (beta chain) described here comes from a study of blood T cell repertoires in COVID-19. Study summary: The cDNA or gDNA used as material had been derived from T cells, B-cell-depleted T cells, or PBMCs.

Per the authors' pipeline: Estimation of nucleated cell counts relied on the amplification of reference gene primers. This table comes from immunoSEQ multiplex PCR, and its TCRdb copy is limited to in-frame clones, with some not included. D and trimming come from the DNA, and the V and J calls and clone size come from that table. The table has roughly 99,000 clones, approximately 84% seen once. V trimming: 4 bases; J trimming: 3 bases; junction bases outside the gene matches: 5. Germline assignment: CDR1 SGHKS and CDR2 YYEKEE (reference sequence). The CDR3 sequence is 15 residues long. This TCR was sampled from a human donor in a cohort sampled during active COVID-19. The chain uses TRBV5-5 and TRBJ2-7; 12 nucleotides agree with TRBD2. Sequencing used peripheral blood. The CDR3 DNA follows: TGTGCCAGCAGCCGACTAGCGGGAGCGAGCTACGAGCAGTACTTC. Amino acids: CASSRLAGASYEQYF.